The rows below give T cell receptor beta chains drawn from one sample of a study of Graves' ophthalmopathy and Graves' hyperthyroidism. Via MiXCR, TCRdb re-called the multiplex PCR reads, giving one row per CDR3 protein. Among under 800,000 distinct CDR3 sequences listed, about a fifth were seen once. The sequencing input was peripheral blood. The receptors come from a young woman with stable Graves' hyperthyroidism. Some clones in this sample may be carry-over from other donors' samples. Both conserved end residues are part of each CDR3. A D gene is named only where the DNA matches it firmly. Clone size is stated in some rows and not others, as once, few, many or a class when expanded.

V	D	J	size	CDR3
TRBV10-3	-	TRBJ1-1	many	CAIGGQGNTEAFF
TRBV11-1	-	TRBJ1-1	-	CASSPIGTPEGRGEAFF
TRBV9	-	TRBJ1-5	many	CASSVEADQPQHF
TRBV7-2	-	TRBJ2-5	-	CASGAGTAQYF
TRBV2	TRBD1	TRBJ2-7	once	CASSPPVGTGRHEQYF
TRBV20-1	-	TRBJ2-7	many	CSAVADSYEQYF
TRBV6-5	TRBD1	TRBJ1-2	-	CASSHQGGAEGYTF
TRBV5-1	-	TRBJ2-6	few	CASSFNPGALAGANVLTF
TRBV30	-	TRBJ2-7	few	CAQRTRGTTEQYF
TRBV19	TRBD2	TRBJ2-2	many	CASMRLAGANTGELFF
TRBV6-1	-	TRBJ1-2	many	CASSPVGSYGYTF
TRBV7-2	-	TRBJ1-1	few	CASSLVPEATEAFF
TRBV6-5	-	TRBJ1-6	many	CASSNPGAGSPLHF
TRBV10-2	TRBD1	TRBJ1-1	many	CASSWTGEDTEAFF
TRBV12-3/TRBV12-4	-	TRBJ1-1	-	CASSLGYYQTEAFF
TRBV11-1	-	TRBJ2-7	many	CASSQIEAEQYF
TRBV6-9	TRBD1	TRBJ1-1	few	CACSNRGYTEAFF
TRBV19	TRBD2	TRBJ2-2	many	CASSTRGTGLAGEGELFF
TRBV4-1	TRBD2	TRBJ2-5	-	CASSQVQRGRETQYF
TRBV29-1	-	TRBJ1-3	many	CSVVFSGNTIYF
TRBV6-5	-	TRBJ1-1	many	CASSYEGRGTEAFF
TRBV4-1	-	TRBJ2-5	-	CASSPPSDSETQYF
TRBV19	-	TRBJ2-5	few	CASSIGLSFQETQYF
TRBV6-1	-	TRBJ1-1	many	CASSERQTTEAFF
TRBV10-3	-	TRBJ1-3	many	CAGGRPTDSGNTIYF
TRBV27	-	TRBJ2-7	many	CASTPSGRRSYEQYF
TRBV28	-	TRBJ2-7	-	CASTVSRRLVKGGYEQYF
TRBV4-1	-	TRBJ2-7	many	CASSQEVGAVYEQYF
TRBV27	TRBD2	TRBJ2-5	many	CASSSGLAGVYQETQYF
TRBV10-3	-	TRBJ2-7	-	CAISESARGRGSSSSTYEQYF
TRBV6-5	TRBD1	TRBJ1-1	-	CASSYVTGAPTEAFF
TRBV24-1	-	TRBJ2-2	-	CATRGIGTGELFF
TRBV7-3	-	TRBJ2-5	-	CASSLQGGASETQYF
TRBV15	-	TRBJ1-1	-	CATSLTAMNTEAFF
TRBV5-1	TRBD1	TRBJ1-2	few	CASSLFPGQGNGYTF
TRBV11-2	TRBD1	TRBJ2-6	many	CASSWRQGGALGANVLTF
TRBV9	-	TRBJ1-3	many	CASSVGPGVKAGNTIYF
TRBV7-2	-	TRBJ2-5	many	CASSLFAGAGETQYF
TRBV19	TRBD1	TRBJ1-5	many	CASSMGRTGGGQPQHF
TRBV5-1	TRBD2	TRBJ2-7	many	CASSLEGTSGRASYEQYF
TRBV6-1	TRBD1	TRBJ1-2	many	CASDQGGYGYTF
TRBV9	-	TRBJ2-7	many	CASSVEVRGAEQYF
TRBV27	TRBD2	TRBJ2-5	many	CASRTSGGEETQYF